The entry that follows covers one TCR beta chain sequence. The data were obtained in a study of T cell responses to AZD1222 COVID-19 vaccine. The data were produced by immunoSEQ multiplex PCR, yet TCRdb's version contains in-frame clones alone and is incomplete. Among fewer than 130,000 clones listed, 65% to 85% were seen once. The TCR was taken from an adult in good health. Sequenced material: peripheral blood, taken on day 0 of AZD1222 vaccination.

The CDR3 protein is CASSSGGMSNQPQHF. The DNA of the CDR3 is TGTGCCAGTAGTTCAGGGGGGATGAGCAATCAGCCCCAGCATTTT. This sequence joins TRBV19 and TRBJ1-5, with 7 nucleotides matching TRBD1. The V gene's germline CDR1 is LNHDA and CDR2 SQIVND (reference sequence). This CDR3 has 15 residues. The ends lost 5 bases at V and 1 base at J; junction bases unmatched: 5.